This entry lists 16 T cell receptor beta chains sequenced from one sample in a study of identifying expanded T cells in peripheral blood. Data came from immunoSEQ multiplex PCR; TCRdb stores just in-frame clones and leaves some out. Of more than 45,000 clones listed, approximately 83% were seen once; the top ten hold about 15%. The sequenced sample consisted of blood. The receptors were gathered from a person aged 18-70 years in good health.

This clone has a single count. In nucleotides, the CDR3 is TGTGCCAGCAGTTTACAGGGACAGAACACTGAAGCTTTCTTT. Translating gives CASSLQGQNTEAFF. The chain uses TRBV27 and TRBJ1-1; tentatively, D is TRBD1 (6 bases). V shed 2 bases and J shed 1 base, with 8 bases lying between them. Germline assignment: CDR1 MNHEY and CDR2 SMNVEV (reference sequence). This CDR3 contains 14 residues.

The chain combines TRBV6-5 with TRBJ2-5; unclear D gene. Germline CDR1 and CDR2: MNHEY and SVGAGI. V lost 4 bases to trimming and J lost 4 bases, with 4 bases between them. This CDR3 region has 11 residues. CDR3 in amino acids: CASSFRETQYF. The CDR3 nucleotides are TGTGCCAGCAGTTTCCGAGAGACCCAGTACTTC.

This chain links TRBV5-8 with TRBJ1-1, with D uncertain. Trimming took off 4 bases at V and 0 bases at J, with 7 bases between the two ends. The CDR3 runs to 13 residues. Germline values: CDR1 SGHTS, CDR2 YDEGEE. CDR3 sequence: CASSPPLNTEAFF. The CDR3 nucleotides are TGTGCCAGCAGCCCCCCTTTGAACACTGAAGCTTTCTTT.

V and J are TRBV2 and TRBJ2-2, with 8 bases matching TRBD1. The CDR3 has 15 amino acids. J was trimmed by 1 base and V by 6 bases; bases with no gene match: 4. Germline V lookup: CDR1 SNHLY, CDR2 FYNNEI. The CDR3 region has the DNA TGTGCCAGCAGGGGACAGGCCCTGAACACCGGGGAGCTGTTTTTT. Amino acids: CASRGQALNTGELFF.

The chain joins TRBV29-1 to TRBJ2-7; the match to TRBD2 covers 12 bases. The CDR3 has 13 residues. Germline V lookup: CDR1 SQVTM, CDR2 ANQGSEA. V lost 6 bases to trimming and J lost 7 bases; unmatched junction nucleotides: 7. CDR3 loop: CSVELAGGREQYF. The CDR3, as DNA: TGCAGCGTAGAACTAGCGGGAGGACGAGAGCAGTACTTC.

This clone has more than one count but fewer than ten. The CDR3 sequence is CASSVDGANQPQHF. The CDR3, as DNA: TGTGCCAGCAGTGTCGACGGGGCCAATCAGCCCCAGCATTTT. The rearrangement uses TRBV27 and TRBJ1-5; D perhaps matches TRBD1 (5 bases). The germline gives CDR1 MNHEY, CDR2 SMNVEV (reference sequence). CDR3 size: 14 residues. V dropped 5 bases and J dropped 3 bases, with 11 bases sitting between them.

The CDR3 loop is CASSVAAGVSVNEQFF. The DNA of the CDR3 is TGTGCCAGCAGCGTAGCGGCGGGGGTGTCGGTCAATGAGCAGTTCTTC. The gene calls are TRBV9 and TRBJ2-1; 7 bases are a match to TRBD2. Germline lookup yields CDR1 SGDLS and CDR2 YYNGEE. The CDR3 covers 16 residues. Trimming took 0 bases from V and 6 from J; bases not matched to a gene: 9. The full variable domain, completed using reference TRBV9 and TRBJ2-1, is DSGVTQTPKHLITATGQRVTLRCSPRSGDLSVYWYQQSLDQGLQFLIQYYNGEERAKGNILERFSAQQFPDLHSELNLSSLELGDSALYFCASSVAAGVSVNEQFFGPGTRLTVL.

V and J are TRBV6-1 and TRBJ2-7; D remains unclear. Germline CDR1 and CDR2: MNHNS and SASEGT. CDR3 length: 12 amino acids. V was pared by 3 bases and J by 3 bases, with 6 bases between. CDR3 DNA sequence: TGTGCCAGCAGTGACCTATACTACGAGCAGTACTTC. It is translated as CASSDLYYEQYF.

This sequence joins TRBV5-1 and TRBJ2-1; TRBD1 aligns across 7 bases. With V trimmed by 6 bases and J by 4 bases, 7 bases remained unmatched. Germline CDR1 SGHRS, CDR2 YFSETQ. The CDR3 contains 14 residues. Here the CDR3 reads CASKLGQTYNEQFF. The CDR3 DNA reads TGCGCCAGCAAATTGGGACAGACATACAATGAGCAGTTCTTC.

This chain joins TRBV5-8 and TRBJ1-1; a possible D gene is TRBD1 (6 bases). V lost 4 bases and J lost 5, with 12 bases in between. Germline values: CDR1 SGHTS, CDR2 YDEGEE. This CDR3 is 13 amino acids long. Written as DNA, the CDR3 is TGTGCCAGCAGCGGGCAGGGGTTAACTGAAGCTTTCTTT. Translation: CASSGQGLTEAFF.

V gene TRBV7-9 combines with J gene TRBJ2-3, with D maybe TRBD1 (5 bases). CDR3 length: 17 amino acids. Germline CDR1 and CDR2: SEHNR and FQNEAQ (reference sequence). The V and J ends lost 1 base and 1 base respectively, with 15 bases between them. CDR3 residues: CASSLGPTANRTDTQYF. The DNA of the CDR3 is TGTGCCAGCAGCTTAGGACCGACAGCCAACCGCACAGATACGCAGTATTTT.

This chain joins TRBV30 and TRBJ1-2, with D perhaps matching TRBD1 (5 bases). The V and J ends lost 0 bases and 0 bases respectively, with 11 bases between them. The CDR3 is 15 amino acids. From germline, CDR1 is GTSNPN and CDR2 SVGIG (reference sequence). The CDR3 spells CAWSVGGVTNYGYTF. In nucleotides, the CDR3 is TGTGCCTGGAGTGTGGGGGGGGTTACTAACTATGGCTACACCTTC.

The rearrangement links TRBV7-2 to TRBJ2-1; possible D gene TRBD1, 6 bases. CDR3 length equals 13 residues. V was shortened by 0 bases and J by 9 bases, with 9 bases between the two germline ends. Germline CDR1 and CDR2: SGHTA and FQGNSA. CDR3 residues: CASSLAGAGEQFF. The DNA of the CDR3 is TGTGCCAGCAGCTTAGCGGGGGCGGGTGAGCAGTTCTTC.

The rearrangement links TRBV6-5 to TRBJ2-7; D assignment may be TRBD1 or TRBD2 (5 bases each). The CDR3 is 14 amino acids. V was shortened by 2 bases and J by 5 bases, with 13 bases between the two germline ends. Germline V gives CDR1 MNHEY, CDR2 SVGAGI. The CDR3 coding sequence is TGTGCCAGCAGTTACGGGACCCTCAAAGACGAGCAGTACTTC. Its translation: CASSYGTLKDEQYF.

The chain employs TRBV18 and TRBJ2-1; 8 bases map to TRBD2. V lost 11 bases and J lost 3; bases outside the gene matches: 9. Looked up from germline, CDR1 is KGHSH and CDR2 is LQKENI. The CDR3 consists of 14 residues. For the CDR3, the DNA is TGTGCCTCCTCTTTAGCGGGAAACTACAATGAGCAGTTCTTC. Protein: CASSLAGNYNEQFF.

V and J are TRBV9 and TRBJ2-3, with TRBD2 as a possible D gene (7 bases). Germline assignment: CDR1 SGDLS and CDR2 YYNGEE. Trimming removed 4 bases from V and 1 base from J, with 16 bases in between. The length of the CDR3 is 16 residues. The CDR3 spells CASSPIAGGRTDTQYF. As DNA, the CDR3 is TGTGCCAGCAGCCCAATAGCCGGGGGGCGCACAGATACGCAGTATTTT.